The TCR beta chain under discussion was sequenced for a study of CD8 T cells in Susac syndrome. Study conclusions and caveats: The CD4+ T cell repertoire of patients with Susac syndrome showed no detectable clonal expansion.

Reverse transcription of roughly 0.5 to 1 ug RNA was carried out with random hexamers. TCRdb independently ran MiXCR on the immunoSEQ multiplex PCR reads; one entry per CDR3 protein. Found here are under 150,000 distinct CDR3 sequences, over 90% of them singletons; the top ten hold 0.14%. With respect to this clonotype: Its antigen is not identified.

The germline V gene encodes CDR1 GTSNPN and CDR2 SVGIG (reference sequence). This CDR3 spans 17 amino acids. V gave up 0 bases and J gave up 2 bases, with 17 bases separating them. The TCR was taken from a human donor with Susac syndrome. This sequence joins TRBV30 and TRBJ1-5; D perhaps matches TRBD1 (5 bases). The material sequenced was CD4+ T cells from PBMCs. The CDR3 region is CAWSVGLGVPGNQPQHF. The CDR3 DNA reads TGTGCCTGGAGTGTAGGTTTGGGGGTACCTGGCAATCAGCCCCAGCATTTT.